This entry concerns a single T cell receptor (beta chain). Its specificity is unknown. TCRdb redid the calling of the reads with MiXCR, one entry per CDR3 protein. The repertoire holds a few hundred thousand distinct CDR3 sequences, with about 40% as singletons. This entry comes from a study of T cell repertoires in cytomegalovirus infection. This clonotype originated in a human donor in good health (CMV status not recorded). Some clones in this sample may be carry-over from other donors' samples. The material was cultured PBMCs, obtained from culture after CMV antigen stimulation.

The CDR3 loop is CASSLPAGDEQYF. CDR3 in DNA: TGTGCCAGCAGTTTGCCCGCAGGGGACGAGCAGTACTTC. The V gene is TRBV28, the J gene TRBJ2-7, with a possible D match to TRBD1 (6 bases). Germline CDR1 MDHEN, CDR2 SYDVKM. CDR3 length: 13 residues. V shed 3 bases and J shed 5 bases, with 11 bases lying between them.